A selection of T cell receptor beta chains follows, all from one sample in a study of T cells in Graves' hyperthyroidism and ophthalmopathy. TCRdb re-analysed the multiplex PCR reads in MiXCR, keeping a single row per CDR3 protein. The sample contains 450,000 to 700,000 distinct CDR3 sequences, just over 45% of which appear only once. Source material: peripheral blood or thyroid tissue (not recorded which). The receptors were sampled from an adult woman with Graves' disease, either hyperthyroidism or ophthalmopathy (not recorded which). Each CDR3 is given with its conserved first and last residue. The D gene is left open where the match is weak. Rows may omit the clone size; those that give it use once, few, many or a size class.

v_call,d_call,clone_size,j_call,cdr3_aa,cdr3_nt
TRBV18,TRBD1,NA,TRBJ1-2,CASSPATGDPGYTF,TGTGCCAGCTCACCAGCGACAGGGGACCCTGGCTACACCTTC
TRBV10-3,NA,many,TRBJ1-1,CAISDSTVNTEAFF,TGTGCCATCAGTGATTCTACAGTGAACACTGAAGCTTTCTTT
TRBV28,TRBD2,once,TRBJ2-2,CASSLMEAGVAGELFF,TGTGCCAGCAGTTTAATGGAAGCGGGAGTAGCCGGGGAGCTGTTTTTT
TRBV20-1,TRBD1,many,TRBJ1-5,CSAVTGAHNQPQHF,TGCAGTGCCGTGACAGGGGCCCACAATCAGCCCCAGCATTTT
TRBV5-1,NA,many,TRBJ2-7,CASSGAGPAYEQYF,TGCGCCAGTTCGGGTGCAGGGCCTGCCTACGAGCAGTACTTC
TRBV29-1,TRBD2,few,TRBJ2-5,CSVGAGVGETQYF,TGCAGCGTTGGAGCGGGGGTTGGGGAGACCCAGTACTTC
TRBV10-3,TRBD1,once,TRBJ1-2,CAISERQGPNYGYTF,TGTGCCATCAGTGAGCGACAGGGACCCAACTATGGCTACACCTTC
TRBV6-1,NA,many,TRBJ2-2,CASRKASRTNTGELFF,TGTGCCAGCAGAAAGGCTTCACGTACGAACACCGGGGAGCTGTTTTTT
TRBV11-2,NA,NA,TRBJ2-2,CASSPLVAGPGELFF,TGTGCCAGCAGCCCCCTCGTTGCGGGGCCCGGGGAGCTGTTTTTT
TRBV5-1,NA,NA,TRBJ1-5,CASASPGEDTDLDQPQHF,TGCGCCAGCGCATCCCCGGGGGAGGACACTGACTTGGATCAGCCCCAGCATTTT
TRBV7-9,NA,many,TRBJ2-7,CASSLEGGSHEQYF,TGTGCCAGCAGCTTAGAGGGGGGTAGCCACGAGCAGTACTTC
TRBV5-1,TRBD1,many,TRBJ2-2,CASSYRTGGGGELFF,TGCGCCAGCAGCTATAGGACAGGGGGCGGCGGGGAGCTGTTTTTT
TRBV7-8,NA,once,TRBJ2-7,CASSSWASGEQYF,TGTGCCAGCAGCTCTTGGGCGAGCGGTGAGCAGTACTTC
TRBV7-8,NA,NA,TRBJ2-7,CASRLRTVFPYEQYF,TGTGCCAGCAGACTCCGGACAGTGTTTCCCTACGAGCAGTACTTC
TRBV7-9,NA,NA,TRBJ2-3,CASSLHAGRTDTQYF,TGTGCCAGCAGCCTTCATGCGGGGCGCACAGATACGCAGTATTTT
TRBV19,TRBD1,many,TRBJ1-2,CASSIPWDRTDPANYGYTF,TGTGCCAGTAGTATCCCCTGGGACAGGACCGACCCCGCTAACTATGGCTACACCTTC
TRBV5-5,NA,many,TRBJ1-1,CASSYLGRPTEAFF,TGTGCCAGCAGCTATTTGGGCAGACCCACTGAAGCTTTCTTT
TRBV7-9,TRBD1,few,TRBJ2-7,CASSLALRPGTGNDEQYF,TGTGCCAGCAGCTTAGCCCTAAGACCAGGGACAGGGAACGACGAGCAGTACTTC
TRBV20-1,NA,NA,TRBJ1-6,CSARVQSGAPNSPLHF,TGCAGTGCTAGAGTCCAAAGTGGGGCCCCGAATTCACCCCTCCACTTT
TRBV4-3,NA,NA,TRBJ2-5,CASSNRYGDGETQYF,TGCGCCAGCAGCAACAGATATGGGGACGGGGAGACCCAGTACTTC
TRBV7-6,NA,few,TRBJ1-6,CASSLDGGPLSPLHF,TGTGCCAGCAGCTTAGATGGCGGCCCCCTTTCACCCCTCCACTTT
TRBV7-6,NA,NA,TRBJ1-6,CAPPKANSPLHF,TGTGCTCCCCCAAAGGCTAATTCACCCCTCCACTTT
TRBV7-2,NA,few,TRBJ1-5,CASSLVANLEETQHF,TGTGCCAGCAGCTTAGTAGCGAATCTGGAAGAGACCCAGCATTTT
TRBV20-1,NA,NA,TRBJ1-5,CSARWQNNQPQHF,TGCAGTGCCAGGTGGCAGAACAATCAGCCCCAGCATTTT
TRBV2,TRBD1,NA,TRBJ1-1,CANSEQGAFF,TGTGCCAACAGTGAACAGGGGGCTTTCTTT
TRBV18,NA,NA,TRBJ2-5,CASSVRTGIQETQYF,TGTGCCAGCTCCGTAAGAACGGGAATCCAAGAGACCCAGTACTTC
TRBV7-2,NA,NA,TRBJ1-3,CASSLRVLRDNTIYF,TGTGCCAGCAGCTTAAGGGTCCTCCGGGACAACACCATATATTTT
TRBV19,NA,NA,TRBJ2-7,CAGGSAWYF,TGTGCAGGGGGTTCCGCATGGTACTTC
TRBV29-1,TRBD2,NA,TRBJ2-7,CSVRRLAGDEQYF,TGCAGCGTGAGACGACTAGCGGGGGACGAGCAGTACTTC
TRBV12-3/TRBV12-4,NA,NA,TRBJ2-7,CASSLVPTVSSYEQYF,TGTGCCAGCAGTTTGGTACCCACGGTGAGCTCCTACGAGCAGTACTTC
TRBV6-1,NA,NA,TRBJ2-5,CASSVRGRGLETQYF,TGTGCCAGCAGCGTCAGGGGCAGGGGTCTGGAGACCCAGTACTTC
TRBV24-1,NA,many,TRBJ2-7,CATSGGQSPPYEQYF,TGTGCCACCAGTGGCGGACAGTCACCTCCCTACGAGCAGTACTTC
TRBV9,NA,NA,TRBJ1-2,CASSLGTTFHGYTF,TGTGCCAGCAGCCTCGGGACTACCTTTCATGGCTACACCTTC
TRBV7-9,NA,few,TRBJ2-6,CASSIRDRGANVLTF,TGTGCCAGTAGTATCCGTGACAGGGGGGCCAACGTCCTGACTTTC
TRBV6-5,TRBD2,many,TRBJ2-7,CASSYSGTSASYEQYF,TGTGCCAGCAGTTACTCGGGCACTAGCGCGTCGTACGAGCAGTACTTC
TRBV5-1,TRBD2,many,TRBJ2-7,CASSPTSGGPYEQYF,TGCGCCAGCAGTCCGACGAGCGGGGGGCCCTACGAGCAGTACTTC
TRBV7-8,NA,NA,TRBJ2-7,CASSLASAEAYEQYF,TGTGCCAGCAGCTTAGCGTCGGCAGAAGCCTACGAGCAGTACTTC
TRBV19,NA,NA,TRBJ1-1,CASSPQAPNTEAFF,TGTGCCAGTAGTCCTCAGGCCCCGAACACTGAAGCTTTCTTT
TRBV20-1,TRBD1,NA,TRBJ2-5,CSARTGGAETQYF,TGCAGTGCAAGGACAGGGGGCGCGGAGACCCAGTACTTC
TRBV5-1,TRBD1,many,TRBJ1-4,CASSLSGTATNEKLFF,TGCGCCAGCAGCTTGTCTGGGACAGCAACTAATGAAAAACTGTTTTTT
TRBV2,NA,many,TRBJ1-2,CASLPNGARGYTF,TGTGCCAGCCTACCTAACGGGGCGCGGGGCTACACCTTC
TRBV7-9,NA,NA,TRBJ2-3,CASSLGTITDTQYF,TGTGCCAGCAGCTTGGGAACGATCACAGATACGCAGTATTTT
TRBV2,TRBD1,NA,TRBJ1-2,CAGSPDREYGYTF,TGTGCCGGCAGTCCTGACAGGGAGTATGGCTACACCTTC
TRBV7-9,NA,NA,TRBJ2-7,CASSRVGPYEQYF,TGTGCCAGCAGCCGAGTGGGTCCCTACGAGCAGTACTTC
TRBV7-2,TRBD1,many,TRBJ2-2,CASSLRRTGSGTGELFF,TGTGCCAGCAGCCTCAGAAGGACAGGGTCAGGGACCGGGGAGCTGTTTTTT
TRBV9,NA,many,TRBJ2-7,CASSVGSSPHGEQYF,TGTGCCAGCAGCGTAGGATCTAGCCCACACGGCGAGCAGTACTTC
TRBV7-9,NA,NA,TRBJ2-5,CASTQGWETQYF,TGTGCCAGCACCCAGGGGTGGGAGACCCAGTACTTC
TRBV7-8,TRBD1,few,TRBJ1-2,CASSLAATGGRSGYTF,TGTGCCAGCAGCTTAGCGGCGACAGGGGGGAGGAGCGGCTACACCTTC
TRBV10-3,NA,NA,TRBJ2-1,CASSRGRGYHNEQFF,TGTGCCAGCAGCCGTGGAAGGGGATATCACAATGAGCAGTTCTTC
TRBV6-2/TRBV6-3,NA,many,TRBJ2-7,CASRTGPTYEQYF,TGTGCCAGCAGGACCGGGCCAACCTACGAGCAGTACTTC
TRBV11-2,NA,many,TRBJ2-2,CASRMSFARINTGELFF,TGTGCCAGCAGGATGAGCTTCGCTAGGATCAACACCGGGGAGCTGTTTTTT
TRBV6-1,NA,many,TRBJ2-5,CATEPQPNQETQYF,TGTGCCACCGAACCCCAGCCCAACCAAGAGACCCAGTACTTC
TRBV19,NA,NA,TRBJ1-2,CATDDTQRDGYTF,TGTGCCACCGACGATACCCAGAGGGACGGCTACACCTTC
TRBV12-3/TRBV12-4,TRBD1,few,TRBJ1-2,CASVDRGRGYGYTF,TGTGCCAGCGTGGACAGGGGTCGGGGCTATGGCTACACCTTC
TRBV11-3,NA,many,TRBJ2-2,CASSPRLANTGELFF,TGTGCCAGCAGCCCCCGACTTGCGAACACCGGGGAGCTGTTTTTT
TRBV20-1,NA,NA,TRBJ1-4,CSASWPGINEKLFF,TGCAGTGCTAGTTGGCCGGGGATTAATGAAAAACTGTTTTTT
TRBV20-1,NA,NA,TRBJ1-6,CSAREGSFNSPLHF,TGCAGTGCTAGAGAGGGCAGCTTCAATTCACCCCTCCACTTT
TRBV29-1,TRBD1,NA,TRBJ2-5,CSVSPIQGQAETQYF,TGCAGCGTATCACCTATACAGGGGCAAGCGGAGACCCAGTACTTC
TRBV7-9,NA,NA,TRBJ1-6,CASSLTGLNNSPLHF,TGTGCCAGCAGCCTCACCGGGCTGAATAATTCACCCCTCCACTTT
TRBV30,NA,many,TRBJ1-2,CAWSRQANYGYTF,TGTGCCTGGAGTCGGCAGGCGAACTATGGCTACACCTTC